This T cell receptor (beta chain) was identified during a study of T cell responses to AZD1222 COVID-19 vaccine. General study points: It was only 6 or 7 AZD1222 recipients who were seropositive at baseline. Unmutated variant regions are reportedly targeted by nearly half of spike-specific TCRs. After two AZD1222 doses, spike-specific TCR breadth and depth rose versus day 0.

On this clone: What it binds is not known.

Sequencing used immunoSEQ multiplex PCR; TCRdb keeps in-frame clones, though not all of them. Counted here are around 120,000 clones, just over 85% occurring once; the ten biggest clones make up approximately 18%. V lost 5 bases, J lost 3 bases, and 8 bases stayed unmatched. The CDR3 is made up of 15 amino acids. Germline lookup yields CDR1 SEHNR and CDR2 FQNEAQ (reference sequence). The TCR originated in an adult in good health. The sequences come from peripheral blood, collected on day 0 of MenACWY control vaccination. The rearrangement joins TRBV7-9 to TRBJ1-2; 8 bases align to TRBD1. CDR3 bases: TGTGCCAGCAGCCCCGCAGGGGGCGAGGACTATGGCTACACCTTC. This translates into CASSPAGGEDYGYTF.